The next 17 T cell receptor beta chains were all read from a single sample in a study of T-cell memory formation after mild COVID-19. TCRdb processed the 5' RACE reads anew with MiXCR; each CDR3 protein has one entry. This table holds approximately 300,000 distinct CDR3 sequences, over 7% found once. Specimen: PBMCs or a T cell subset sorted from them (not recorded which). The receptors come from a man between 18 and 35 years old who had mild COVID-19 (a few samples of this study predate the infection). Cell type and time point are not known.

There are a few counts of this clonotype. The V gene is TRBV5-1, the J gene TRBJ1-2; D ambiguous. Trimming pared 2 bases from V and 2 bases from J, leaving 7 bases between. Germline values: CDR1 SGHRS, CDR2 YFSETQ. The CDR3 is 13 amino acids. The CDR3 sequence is CASSFYGNYGYTF. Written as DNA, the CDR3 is TGCGCCAGCAGCTTCTACGGGAACTATGGCTACACCTTC.

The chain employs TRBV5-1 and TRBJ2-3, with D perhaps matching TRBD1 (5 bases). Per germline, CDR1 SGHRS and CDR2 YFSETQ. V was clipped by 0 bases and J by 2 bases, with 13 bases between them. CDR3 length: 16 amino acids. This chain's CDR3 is CASSLDRFPPTDTQYF. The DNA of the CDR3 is TGCGCCAGCAGCTTGGACAGGTTCCCTCCCACAGATACGCAGTATTTT.

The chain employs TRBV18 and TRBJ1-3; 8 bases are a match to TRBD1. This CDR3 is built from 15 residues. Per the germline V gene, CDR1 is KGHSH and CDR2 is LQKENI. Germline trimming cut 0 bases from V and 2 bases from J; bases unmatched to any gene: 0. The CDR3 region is CASSPPDRAGNTIYF. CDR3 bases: TGTGCCAGCTCACCACCGGACAGGGCTGGAAACACCATATATTTT.

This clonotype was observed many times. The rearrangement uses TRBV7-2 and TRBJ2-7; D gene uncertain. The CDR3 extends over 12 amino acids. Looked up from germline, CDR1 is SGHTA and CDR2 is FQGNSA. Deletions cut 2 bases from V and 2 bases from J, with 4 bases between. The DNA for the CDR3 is TGTGCCAGCAGCTTATCCCCCTACGAGCAGTACTTC. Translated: CASSLSPYEQYF.

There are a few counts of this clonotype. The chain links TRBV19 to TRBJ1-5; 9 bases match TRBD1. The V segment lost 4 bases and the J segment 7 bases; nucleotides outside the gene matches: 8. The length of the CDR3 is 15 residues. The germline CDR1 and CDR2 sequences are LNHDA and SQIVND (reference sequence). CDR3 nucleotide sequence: TGTGCCAGTAGTACCCCGGGGACAGGGAACCAGCCCCAGCATTTT. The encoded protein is CASSTPGTGNQPQHF.

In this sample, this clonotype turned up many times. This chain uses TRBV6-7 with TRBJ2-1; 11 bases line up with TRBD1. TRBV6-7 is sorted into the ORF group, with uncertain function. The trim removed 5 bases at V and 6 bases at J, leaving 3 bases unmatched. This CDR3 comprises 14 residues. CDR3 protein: CASSPGTGGNEQFF. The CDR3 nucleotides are TGTGCCAGCAGTCCCGGGACAGGGGGCAATGAGCAGTTCTTC.

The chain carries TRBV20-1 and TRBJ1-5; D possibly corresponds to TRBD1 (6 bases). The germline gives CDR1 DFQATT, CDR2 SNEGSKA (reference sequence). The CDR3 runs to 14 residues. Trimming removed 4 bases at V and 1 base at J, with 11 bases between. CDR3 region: CSATADRSNQPQHF. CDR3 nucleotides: TGCAGTGCTACGGCCGACAGGAGCAATCAGCCCCAGCATTTT.

The CDR3 is CATSKTGSAGYTF. The CDR3 bases are TGTGCCACCAGTAAAACAGGGTCTGCGGGCTACACCTTC. The genes are TRBV24-1 and TRBJ1-2, with D tentatively TRBD1 (6 bases). The CDR3 sequence is 13 residues long. Trimming shortened V by 6 bases and J by 8 bases, and 15 bases separated the two germline ends. Germline CDR1 and CDR2: KGHDR and SFDVKD.

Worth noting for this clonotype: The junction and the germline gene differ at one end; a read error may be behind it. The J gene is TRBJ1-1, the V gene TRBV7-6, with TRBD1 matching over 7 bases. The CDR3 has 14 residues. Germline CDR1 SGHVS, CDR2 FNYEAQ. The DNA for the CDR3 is TGTGCCAGCAGCGGTGTGACAGGGAACACTGAAGTTTTCTTT. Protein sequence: CASSGVTGNTEVFF.

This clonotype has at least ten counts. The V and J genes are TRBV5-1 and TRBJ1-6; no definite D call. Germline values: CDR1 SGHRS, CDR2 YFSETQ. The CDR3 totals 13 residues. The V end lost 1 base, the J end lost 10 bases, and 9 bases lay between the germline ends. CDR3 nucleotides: TGCGCCAGCAGCTTGTCGGCCGGCTCACCCCTCCACTTT. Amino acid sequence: CASSLSAGSPLHF.

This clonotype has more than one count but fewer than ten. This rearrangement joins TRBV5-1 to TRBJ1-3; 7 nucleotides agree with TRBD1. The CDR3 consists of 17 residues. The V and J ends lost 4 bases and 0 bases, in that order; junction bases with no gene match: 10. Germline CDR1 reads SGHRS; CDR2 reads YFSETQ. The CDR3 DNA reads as TGCGCCAGCAGCCCTCGGGACAGCCGGAGCTCTGGAAACACCATATATTTT. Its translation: CASSPRDSRSSGNTIYF.

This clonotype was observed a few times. The CDR3 DNA is TGTGCCAGCAGCTTGACAGGGGGCCCCACAGATGAGCAGTTCTTC. Amino acids: CASSLTGGPTDEQFF. The V gene is TRBV7-3, the J gene TRBJ2-1; 10 positions agree with TRBD1. Germline V lookup: CDR1 SGHTA, CDR2 FQGTGA. V gave up 3 bases and J gave up 8 bases; unmatched junction bases: 7. The CDR3 is made up of 15 amino acids.

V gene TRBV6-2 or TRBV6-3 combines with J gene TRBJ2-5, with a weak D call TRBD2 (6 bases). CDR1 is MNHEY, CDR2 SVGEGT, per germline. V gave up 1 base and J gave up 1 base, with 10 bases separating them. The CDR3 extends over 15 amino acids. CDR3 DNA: TGTGCCAGCAGTTACTTCGGGAGCGTCCAAGAGACCCAGTACTTC. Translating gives CASSYFGSVQETQYF.

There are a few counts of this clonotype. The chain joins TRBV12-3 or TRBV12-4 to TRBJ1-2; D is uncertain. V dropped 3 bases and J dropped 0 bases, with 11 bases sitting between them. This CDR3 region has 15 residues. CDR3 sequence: CASSFSQDSNYGYTF. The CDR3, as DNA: TGTGCCAGCAGTTTTTCTCAGGACTCTAACTATGGCTACACCTTC.

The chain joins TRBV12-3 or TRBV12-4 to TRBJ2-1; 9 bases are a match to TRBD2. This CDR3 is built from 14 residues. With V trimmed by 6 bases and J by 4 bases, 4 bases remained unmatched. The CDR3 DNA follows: TGTGCCAGCAGCCCCGCGGGGGGGTACAATGAGCAGTTCTTC. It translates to CASSPAGGYNEQFF.

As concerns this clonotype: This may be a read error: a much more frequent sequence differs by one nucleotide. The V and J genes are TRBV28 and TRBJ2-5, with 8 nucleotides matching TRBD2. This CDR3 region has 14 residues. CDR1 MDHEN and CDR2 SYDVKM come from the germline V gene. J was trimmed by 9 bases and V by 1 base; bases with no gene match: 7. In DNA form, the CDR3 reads TGTGCCAGCAGTTTATATAGCGGGGCAGGGTCCCAGTACTTC. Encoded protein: CASSLYSGAGSQYF.

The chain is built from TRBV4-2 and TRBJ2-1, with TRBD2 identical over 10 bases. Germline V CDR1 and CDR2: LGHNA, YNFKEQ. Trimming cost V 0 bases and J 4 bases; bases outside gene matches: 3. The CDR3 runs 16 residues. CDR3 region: CASSQDRSGGYNEQFF. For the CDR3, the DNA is TGTGCCAGCAGCCAAGATCGTAGCGGGGGGTACAATGAGCAGTTCTTC.